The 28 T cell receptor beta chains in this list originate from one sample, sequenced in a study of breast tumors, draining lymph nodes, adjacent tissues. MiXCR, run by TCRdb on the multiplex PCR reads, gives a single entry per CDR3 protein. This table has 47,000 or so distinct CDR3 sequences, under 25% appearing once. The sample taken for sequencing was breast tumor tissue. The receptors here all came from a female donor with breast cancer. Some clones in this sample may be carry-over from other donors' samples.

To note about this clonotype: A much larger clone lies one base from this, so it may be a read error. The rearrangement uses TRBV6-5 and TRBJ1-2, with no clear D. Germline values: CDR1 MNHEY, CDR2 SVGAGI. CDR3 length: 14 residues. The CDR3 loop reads CASGYQPEDYGYTF. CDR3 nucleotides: TGTGCCAGCGGTTACCAACCGGAAGACTATGGCTACACCTTC.

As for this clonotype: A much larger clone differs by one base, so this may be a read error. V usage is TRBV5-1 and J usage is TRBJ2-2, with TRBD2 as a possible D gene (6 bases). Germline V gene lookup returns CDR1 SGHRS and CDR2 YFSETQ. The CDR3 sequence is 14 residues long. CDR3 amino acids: CASTGTQNTGGLFF. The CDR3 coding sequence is TGCGCCAGCACTGGGACTCAGAACACCGGGGGGCTGTTTTTT.

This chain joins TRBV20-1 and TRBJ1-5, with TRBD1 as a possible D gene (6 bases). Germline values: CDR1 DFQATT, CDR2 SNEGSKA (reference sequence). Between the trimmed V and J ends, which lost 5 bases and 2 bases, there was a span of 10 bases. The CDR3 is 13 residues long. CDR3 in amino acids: CSAWGQGNQPQHF. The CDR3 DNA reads TGCAGTGCTTGGGGGCAGGGCAATCAGCCCCAGCATTTT.

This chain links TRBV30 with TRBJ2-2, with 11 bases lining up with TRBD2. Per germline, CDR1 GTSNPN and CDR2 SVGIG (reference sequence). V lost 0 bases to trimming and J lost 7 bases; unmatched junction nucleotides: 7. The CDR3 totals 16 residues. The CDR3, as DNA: TGTGCCTGGAGTGTCGTAGCGGGAGGGTCTGGCGGGGAGCTGTTTTTT. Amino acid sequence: CAWSVVAGGSGGELFF.

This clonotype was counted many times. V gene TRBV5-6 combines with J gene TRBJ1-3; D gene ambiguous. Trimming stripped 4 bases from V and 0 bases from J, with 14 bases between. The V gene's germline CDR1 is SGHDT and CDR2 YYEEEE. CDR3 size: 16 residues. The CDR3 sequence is CASSRTLRHSGNTIYF. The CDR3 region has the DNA TGTGCCAGCAGCCGGACCCTACGCCACTCTGGAAACACCATATATTTT.

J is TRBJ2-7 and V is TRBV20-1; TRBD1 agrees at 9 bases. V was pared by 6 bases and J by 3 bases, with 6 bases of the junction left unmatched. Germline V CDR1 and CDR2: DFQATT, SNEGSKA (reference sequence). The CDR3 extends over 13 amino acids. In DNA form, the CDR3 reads TGCAGTGCCCCCCGACAGGGGGGCTACGAGCAGTACTTC. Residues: CSAPRQGGYEQYF.

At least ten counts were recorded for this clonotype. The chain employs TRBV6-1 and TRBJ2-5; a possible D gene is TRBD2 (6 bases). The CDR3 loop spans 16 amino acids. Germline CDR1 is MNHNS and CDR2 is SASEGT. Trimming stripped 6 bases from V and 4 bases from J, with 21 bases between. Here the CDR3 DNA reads TGTGCCAGCAGCCCCAGGCTGGGGGAAGCGGGAGAGACCCAGTACTTC. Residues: CASSPRLGEAGETQYF.

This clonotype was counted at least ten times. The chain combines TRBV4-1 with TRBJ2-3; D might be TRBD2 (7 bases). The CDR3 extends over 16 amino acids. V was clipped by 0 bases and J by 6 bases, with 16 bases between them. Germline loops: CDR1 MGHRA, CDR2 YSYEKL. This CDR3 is CASSQERAGQGDTQYF. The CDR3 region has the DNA TGCGCCAGCAGCCAAGAGAGAGCGGGGCAGGGGGATACGCAGTATTTT.

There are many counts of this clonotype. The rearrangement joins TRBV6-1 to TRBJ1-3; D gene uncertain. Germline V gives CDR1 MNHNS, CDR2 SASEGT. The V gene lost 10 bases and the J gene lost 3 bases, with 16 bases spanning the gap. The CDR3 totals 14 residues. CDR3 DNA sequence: TGTGCCACCGCCGTAGGGTCCTTTGGAAACACCATATATTTT. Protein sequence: CATAVGSFGNTIYF.

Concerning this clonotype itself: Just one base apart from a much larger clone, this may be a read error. CDR3 in DNA: TGTGCCTGGAGTGTAACCCAGCGTAGGGAGGCCGGGGAGCTGTTTTTT. Protein: CAWSVTQRREAGELFF. This rearrangement joins TRBV30 to TRBJ2-2; D might be TRBD2 (6 bases). The CDR3 is 16 amino acids. CDR1 is GTSNPN and CDR2 is SVGIG in the germline V gene (reference sequence). Between the trimmed V and J ends, which lost 0 bases and 6 bases, there was a span of 17 bases.

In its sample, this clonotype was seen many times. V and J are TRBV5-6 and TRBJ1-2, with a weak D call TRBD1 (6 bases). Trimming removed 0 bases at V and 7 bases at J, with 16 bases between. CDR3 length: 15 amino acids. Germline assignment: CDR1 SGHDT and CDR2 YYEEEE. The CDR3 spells CASSLALAGAGGYTF. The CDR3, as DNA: TGTGCCAGCAGCTTGGCCCTGGCGGGGGCGGGTGGCTACACCTTC.

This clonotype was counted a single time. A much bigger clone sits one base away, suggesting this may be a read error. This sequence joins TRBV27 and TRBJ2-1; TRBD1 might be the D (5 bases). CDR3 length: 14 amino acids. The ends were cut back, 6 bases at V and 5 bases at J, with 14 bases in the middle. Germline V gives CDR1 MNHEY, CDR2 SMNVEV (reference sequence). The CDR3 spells CASRREQVNNEQFF. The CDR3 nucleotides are TGTGCCAGCAGGAGAGAACAGGTAAACAATGAGCAGTTCTTC.

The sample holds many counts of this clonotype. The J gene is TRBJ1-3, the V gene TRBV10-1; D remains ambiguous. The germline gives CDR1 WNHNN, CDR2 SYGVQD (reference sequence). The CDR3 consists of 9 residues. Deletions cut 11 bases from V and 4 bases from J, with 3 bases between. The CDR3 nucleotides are TGCGCCCGGGGAAACACCATATATTTT. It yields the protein CARGNTIYF.

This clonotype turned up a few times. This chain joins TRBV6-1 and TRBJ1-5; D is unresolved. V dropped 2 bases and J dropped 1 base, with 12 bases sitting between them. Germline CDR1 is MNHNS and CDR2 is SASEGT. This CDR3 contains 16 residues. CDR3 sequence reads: CASSEPPGFSNQPQHF. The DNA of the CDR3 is TGTGCCAGCAGTGAACCCCCCGGGTTCAGCAATCAGCCCCAGCATTTT.

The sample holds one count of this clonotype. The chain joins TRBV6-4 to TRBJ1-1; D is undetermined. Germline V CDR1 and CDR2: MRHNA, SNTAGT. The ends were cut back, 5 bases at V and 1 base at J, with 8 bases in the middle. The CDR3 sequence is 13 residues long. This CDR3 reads CASSRSENTEAFF. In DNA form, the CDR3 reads TGTGCCAGCAGTAGGTCGGAGAACACTGAAGCTTTCTTT.

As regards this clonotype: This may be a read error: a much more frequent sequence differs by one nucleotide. CDR3 bases: TGTGCCAGCAGCTCAAGACAGGGGGCCGCTAATGAAGAACTGTTTTTT. Amino acid sequence: CASSSRQGAANEELFF. The chain couples TRBV11-2 to TRBJ1-4; TRBD1 agrees at 10 bases. CDR3 length: 16 amino acids. CDR1 SGHAT and CDR2 FQNNGV come from the germline V gene.

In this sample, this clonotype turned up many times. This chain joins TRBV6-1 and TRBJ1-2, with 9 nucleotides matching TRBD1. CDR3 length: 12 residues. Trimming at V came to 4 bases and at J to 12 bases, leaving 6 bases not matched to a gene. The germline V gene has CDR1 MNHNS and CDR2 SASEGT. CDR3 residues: CASSVDRGTDTF. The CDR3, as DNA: TGTGCCAGCAGTGTGGACAGGGGTACGGACACCTTC.

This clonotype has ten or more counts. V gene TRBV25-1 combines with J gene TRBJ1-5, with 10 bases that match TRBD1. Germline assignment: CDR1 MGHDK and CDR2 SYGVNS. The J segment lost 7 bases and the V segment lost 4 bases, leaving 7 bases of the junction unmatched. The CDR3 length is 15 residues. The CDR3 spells CASSGWTGGVQPQHF. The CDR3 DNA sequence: TGTGCCAGCAGTGGGTGGACAGGGGGAGTCCAGCCCCAGCATTTT.

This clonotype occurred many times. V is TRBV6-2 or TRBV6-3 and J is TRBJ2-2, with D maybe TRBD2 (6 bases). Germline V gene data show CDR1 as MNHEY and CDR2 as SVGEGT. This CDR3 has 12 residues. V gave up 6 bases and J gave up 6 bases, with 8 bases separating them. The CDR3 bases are TGTGCCAGCAGGCGGGACCCCGGGGAGCTGTTTTTT. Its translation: CASRRDPGELFF.

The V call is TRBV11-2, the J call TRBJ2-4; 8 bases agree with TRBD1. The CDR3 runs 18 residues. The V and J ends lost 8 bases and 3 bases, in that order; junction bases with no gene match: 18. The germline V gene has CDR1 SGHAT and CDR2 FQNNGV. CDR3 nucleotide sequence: TGTGCCAGCTCGGACAGGGTGTCATCCTTGGTACACAAAAACATTCAGTACTTC. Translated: CASSDRVSSLVHKNIQYF.

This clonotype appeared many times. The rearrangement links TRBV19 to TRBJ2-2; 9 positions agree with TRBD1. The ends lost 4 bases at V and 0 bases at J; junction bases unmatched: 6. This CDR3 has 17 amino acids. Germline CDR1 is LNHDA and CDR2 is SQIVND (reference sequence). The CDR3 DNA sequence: TGTGCCAGTAGTACCGGGACAGGGACCGCGAACACCGGGGAGCTGTTTTTT. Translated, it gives CASSTGTGTANTGELFF.

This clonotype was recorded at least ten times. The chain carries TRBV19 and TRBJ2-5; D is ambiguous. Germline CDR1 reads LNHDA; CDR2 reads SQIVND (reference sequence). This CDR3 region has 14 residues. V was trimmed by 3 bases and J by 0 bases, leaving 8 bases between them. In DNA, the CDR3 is TGTGCCAGTAGTATGTTACAGAACCAAGAGACCCAGTACTTC. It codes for CASSMLQNQETQYF.

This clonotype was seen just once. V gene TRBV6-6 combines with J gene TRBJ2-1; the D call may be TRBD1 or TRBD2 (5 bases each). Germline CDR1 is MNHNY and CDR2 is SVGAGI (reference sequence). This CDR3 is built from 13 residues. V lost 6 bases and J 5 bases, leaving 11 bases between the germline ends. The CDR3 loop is CASSPGPNNEQFF. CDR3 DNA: TGTGCCAGCAGCCCGGGACCAAACAATGAGCAGTTCTTC.

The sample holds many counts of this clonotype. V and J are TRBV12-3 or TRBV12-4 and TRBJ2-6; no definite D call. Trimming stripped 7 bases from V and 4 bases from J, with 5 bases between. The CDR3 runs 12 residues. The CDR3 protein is CASTEGANVLTF. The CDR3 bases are TGTGCCAGCACCGAGGGGGCCAACGTCCTGACTTTC.

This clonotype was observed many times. The CDR3: CASSSRDSSYEQYF. Here the CDR3 DNA reads TGTGCCAGCAGCAGCCGGGACAGCTCCTACGAGCAGTACTTC. The J gene is TRBJ2-7, the V gene TRBV5-8; TRBD1 agrees at 7 bases. The germline V gene has CDR1 SGHTS and CDR2 YDEGEE. The trim removed 4 bases at V and 0 bases at J, leaving 4 bases unmatched. CDR3 size: 14 residues.

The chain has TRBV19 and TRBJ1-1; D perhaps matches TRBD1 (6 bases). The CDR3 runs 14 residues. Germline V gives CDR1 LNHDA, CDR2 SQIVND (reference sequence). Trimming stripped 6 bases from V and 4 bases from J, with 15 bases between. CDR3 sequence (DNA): TGTGCCAGTAGGACCTCGGGACAACTCACTGAAGCTTTCTTT. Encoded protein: CASRTSGQLTEAFF.

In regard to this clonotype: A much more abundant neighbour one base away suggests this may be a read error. The CDR3 protein is CAGSDRGGEQFF. CDR3 bases: TGTGCCGGCAGTGATCGGGGAGGGGAGCAGTTCTTC. The chain recombines TRBV6-4 with TRBJ2-1; 7 bases are a match to TRBD2. The CDR3 covers 12 residues. In germline, CDR1 is MRHNA, CDR2 SNTAGT.

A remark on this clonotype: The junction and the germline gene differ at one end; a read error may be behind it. CDR3 DNA sequence: TGTGCCAGTAGTTACTCGACAGCCCACGAGCAGTACTTC. Amino acid sequence: CASSYSTAHEQYF. The chain combines TRBV6-5 with TRBJ2-7; weak D call: TRBD1 (5 bases). Germline-derived CDR1 and CDR2 are MNHEY and SVGAGI. The CDR3 is 13 amino acids.